Shown below are 11 T cell receptor beta chains from a single sample sequenced in a study of T-cell memory formation after mild COVID-19. TCRdb used MiXCR to reprocess the 5' RACE reads, holding one entry per CDR3 protein. The sample has just under 150,000 distinct CDR3 sequences, around 5.8% seen once. Specimen: PBMCs or a T cell subset sorted from them (not recorded which). These receptors were taken from an adult woman who had mild COVID-19 (a few samples of this study predate the infection). Cell type and time point are not known.

This clonotype appeared a few times. V gene TRBV7-2 combines with J gene TRBJ2-1, with D perhaps TRBD2 (6 bases). CDR3 length: 15 residues. The germline CDR1 and CDR2 sequences are SGHTA and FQGNSA. V shed 1 base and J shed 5 bases, with 12 bases lying between them. The CDR3 DNA reads as TGTGCCAGCAGCTTAGAGCCGGGAGCCCACAATGAGCAGTTCTTC. The encoded protein is CASSLEPGAHNEQFF. Combining the CDR3 with reference TRBV7-2 and TRBJ2-1 gives the whole variable domain GAGVSQSPSNKVTEKGKDVELRCDPISGHTALYWYRQSLGQGLEFLIYFQGNSAPDKSGLPSDRFSAERTGGSVSTLTIQRTQQEDSAVYLCASSLEPGAHNEQFFGPGTRLTVL.

This sequence joins TRBV7-2 and TRBJ2-1; 9 bases match TRBD2. The V gene's germline CDR1 is SGHTA and CDR2 FQGNSA. The CDR3 consists of 16 residues. V was pared by 0 bases and J by 7 bases, with 7 bases of the junction left unmatched. This CDR3 reads CASSLASSGTSNEQFF. As DNA, the CDR3 is TGTGCCAGCAGCTTAGCCTCTAGCGGGACGAGTAATGAGCAGTTCTTC.

This clonotype was seen at least ten times. This chain links TRBV20-1 with TRBJ2-5, with a weak D call TRBD1 (6 bases). Germline values: CDR1 DFQATT, CDR2 SNEGSKA (reference sequence). The V end lost 4 bases, the J end lost 2 bases, and 14 bases lay between the germline ends. The CDR3 has 14 residues. The CDR3 DNA reads as TGCAGTGCTAACAGGGCGGTTTGGCAAGAGACCCAGTACTTC. It yields the protein CSANRAVWQETQYF.

This clonotype was seen at least ten times. This chain links TRBV11-2 with TRBJ1-2; D is undetermined. The germline gives CDR1 SGHAT, CDR2 FQNNGV. This CDR3 region has 16 residues. Trimming took 5 bases from V and 0 from J, leaving 16 bases between them. CDR3 amino acids: CASSPGYKKSNYGYTF. The DNA for the CDR3 is TGTGCCAGCAGCCCCGGGTACAAAAAGTCTAACTATGGCTACACCTTC.

The table lists this clonotype with a few counts. CDR3 in DNA: TGTGCCAGCAGTTCCGAGTCCCTGGGACAATTAAACACTGAAGCTTTCTTT. Amino acids: CASSSESLGQLNTEAFF. The chain has TRBV12-3 or TRBV12-4 and TRBJ1-1; a possible D gene is TRBD1 (6 bases). Trimming took off 4 bases at V and 2 bases at J, with 20 bases between the two ends. This CDR3 is built from 17 residues.

There are many counts of this clonotype. The chain is built from TRBV4-2 and TRBJ2-5; D not resolved. Looked up from germline, CDR1 is LGHNA and CDR2 is YNFKEQ. The CDR3 spans 12 residues. V lost 0 bases, J lost 7 bases, and 6 bases lay in between. The CDR3, as DNA: TGTGCCAGCAGCCAAGATGCGGCGACCCAGTACTTC. Amino acids: CASSQDAATQYF.

This clonotype was counted only a few times. V is TRBV5-1 and J is TRBJ1-1; 8 nucleotides align to TRBD1. The CDR3 covers 16 residues. The V segment lost 0 bases and the J segment 2 bases; nucleotides outside the gene matches: 6. Germline V gene data show CDR1 as SGHRS and CDR2 as YFSETQ. DNA for the CDR3: TGCGCCAGCAGCTTGGATAGGACAGGGTTTAACACTGAAGCTTTCTTT. This gives the protein CASSLDRTGFNTEAFF.

This clonotype was counted many times. This sequence joins TRBV30 and TRBJ2-2, with TRBD1 identical over 7 bases. This CDR3 contains 16 residues. Losses at the gene ends were 2 bases for V and 0 bases for J; bases not matched to a gene: 6. Germline CDR1 and CDR2: GTSNPN and SVGIG (reference sequence). The CDR3 DNA follows: TGTGCCTGGAGTAGGGGGCTGGTGGCGAACACCGGGGAGCTGTTTTTT. The encoded protein is CAWSRGLVANTGELFF. Drawing the rest from reference TRBV30 and TRBJ2-2, the complete variable domain is SQTIHQWPATLVQPVGSPLSLECTVEGTSNPNLYWYRQAAGRGLQLLFYSVGIGQISSEVPQNLSASRPQDRQFILSSKKLLLSDSGFYLCAWSRGLVANTGELFFGEGSRLTVL.

This clonotype was observed many times. V and J are TRBV4-1 and TRBJ1-2; D unclear. This CDR3 comprises 14 residues. The germline V gene encodes CDR1 MGHRA and CDR2 YSYEKL. The V end was cut by 1 base, the J end by 4 bases, with 10 bases between. Written as DNA, the CDR3 is TGCGCCAGCAGCCAAGTCCCGCCCCTCTATGGCTACACCTTC. Translated: CASSQVPPLYGYTF.

The chain couples TRBV2 to TRBJ1-1, with 9 nucleotides matching TRBD1. Looked up from germline, CDR1 is SNHLY and CDR2 is FYNNEI. Trimming took 3 bases from V and 10 from J; bases not matched to a gene: 6. CDR3 length: 13 amino acids. CDR3 protein: CASSERGTGRAFF. The DNA for the CDR3 is TGTGCCAGCAGTGAGAGAGGGACAGGGCGAGCTTTCTTT.

This chain connects TRBV12-3 or TRBV12-4 to TRBJ2-2; D uncertain. The length of the CDR3 is 13 residues. The V and J ends lost 6 bases and 1 base respectively, with 6 bases between them. CDR3 nucleotide sequence: TGTGCCAGCAGCGACCTGAACACCGGGGAGCTGTTTTTT. The encoded protein is CASSDLNTGELFF.